This TCR beta chain was identified during a study of Ad26.COV2.S vaccination and SARS-CoV-2 variants. On the study more broadly: Once, or twice with 56 days between doses, Ad26.COV2.S was given intramuscularly. General study points: The breadth of spike-specific CD8+ and CD4+ T cell responses after vaccination was reportedly substantial. The TCR breadth and depth analyses may have understated or missed part of the total T cell responses.

The assay was immunoSEQ multiplex PCR, and TCRdb's table has in-frame clones only and misses some. The repertoire consists of 300,000 to 350,000 clones, with approximately 87% occurring once and the leading ten covering around 5.5%. As for this clone: The antigen remains undetermined.

Sample treatment: roughly 19 received Ad26.COV2.S at low or high dose, single or two shots; 5 received placebo; per-sample allocation not given. Each sample was drawn 63 days after the first injection (of vaccine or placebo). The specimen comprised peripheral blood, sampled in a trial of Ad26.COV2.S vaccine versus placebo. This receptor was identified in a person between 18 and 65 years old who received the Ad26.COV2.S COVID-19 vaccine or a placebo.

For the CDR3, the DNA is TGTGCCAGCAGCGTGGGGACGGCAAACACTGAAGCTTTCTTT. This encodes CASSVGTANTEAFF. The V and J genes are TRBV9 and TRBJ1-1; maybe TRBD1 (5 bases). Trimming took off 2 bases at V and 2 bases at J, with 10 bases between the two ends. The CDR3 has 14 amino acids. Germline CDR1 reads SGDLS; CDR2 reads YYNGEE.